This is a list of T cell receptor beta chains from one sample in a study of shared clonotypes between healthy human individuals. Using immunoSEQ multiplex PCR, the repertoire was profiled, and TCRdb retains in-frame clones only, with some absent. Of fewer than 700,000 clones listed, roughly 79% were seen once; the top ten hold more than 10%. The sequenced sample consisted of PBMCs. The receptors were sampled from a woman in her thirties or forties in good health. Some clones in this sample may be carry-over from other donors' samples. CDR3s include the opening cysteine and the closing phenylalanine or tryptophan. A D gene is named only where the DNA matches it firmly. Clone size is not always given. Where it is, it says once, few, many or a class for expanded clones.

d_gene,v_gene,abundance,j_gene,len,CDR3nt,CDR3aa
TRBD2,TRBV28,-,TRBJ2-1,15,TGTGCCAGCATTGAGAGGGGACTAGGGGCCCATGAGCAGTTCTTC,CASIERGLGAHEQFF
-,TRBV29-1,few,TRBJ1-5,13,TGCAGCGTTGCCGGGGACGGCAATCAGCCCCAGCATTTT,CSVAGDGNQPQHF
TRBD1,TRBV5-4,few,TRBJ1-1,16,TGTGCCAGCAGCCCCAACCTCAGACAGGGCGACACTGAAGCTTTCTTT,CASSPNLRQGDTEAFF
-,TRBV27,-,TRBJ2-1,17,TGTGCCAGCAGTTTATCTCTCGGAGGTAGCCTCAACAATGAGCAGTTCTTC,CASSLSLGGSLNNEQFF
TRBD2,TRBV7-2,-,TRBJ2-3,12,TGTGCCAGCAGCGGGGGGGCAGATACGCAGTATTTT,CASSGGADTQYF
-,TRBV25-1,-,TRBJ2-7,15,TGTGCCAGCAGCGCCCAACAGGGACCAACCTACGAGCAGTACTTC,CASSAQQGPTYEQYF
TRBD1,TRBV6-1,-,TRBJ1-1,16,TGTGCCAGCAGTGAAGCCCGAGGACAGGGGAGCGCTGAAGCTTTCTTT,CASSEARGQGSAEAFF
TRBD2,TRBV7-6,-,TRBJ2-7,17,TGTGCCAGCAGCTTAGCCGCGGGAGGGCCAGTGACCTACGAGCAGTACTTC,CASSLAAGGPVTYEQYF
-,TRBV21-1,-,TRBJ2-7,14,TGTGCCAGCAGTCGAAGGGACTTCACCTACGAGCAGTACTTC,CASSRRDFTYEQYF
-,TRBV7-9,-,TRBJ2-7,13,TGTGCCAGCAGCCCCGGACTGTCCTACGAGCAGTACTTC,CASSPGLSYEQYF
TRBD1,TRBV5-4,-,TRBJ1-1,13,TGTGCCAGCAGAAGGGACAGGAACACTGAAGCTTTCTTT,CASRRDRNTEAFF
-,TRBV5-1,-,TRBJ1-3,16,TGCGCCAGCAGCTTGTCCGACGTAAGCTCTGGAAACACCATATATTTT,CASSLSDVSSGNTIYF
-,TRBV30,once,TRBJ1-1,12,TGTGCCTGTCGACGGACAAACACTGAAGCTTTCTTT,CACRRTNTEAFF
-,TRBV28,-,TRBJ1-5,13,TGTGCCAGCAGTTTGGTTACTGCTTTGCCCCAGCATTTT,CASSLVTALPQHF
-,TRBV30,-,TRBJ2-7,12,TGTGCATCCGGTCGGGGGGCTAACGAGCAGTACTTC,CASGRGANEQYF
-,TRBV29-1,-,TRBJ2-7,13,TGCAGCGTTGCGTCGACAGCCGCCTACGAGCAGTACTTC,CSVASTAAYEQYF
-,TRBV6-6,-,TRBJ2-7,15,TGTGCCAGCAGCCGTGATATGGACCGTTCCTACGAGCAGTACTTC,CASSRDMDRSYEQYF
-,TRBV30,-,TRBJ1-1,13,TGTGCCTGGAGTGTACAAGTGAACACTGAAGCTTTCTTT,CAWSVQVNTEAFF
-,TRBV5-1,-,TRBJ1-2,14,TGCGCCAGCAGCCTAACCGGGCAGGCCTATGGCTACACCTTC,CASSLTGQAYGYTF
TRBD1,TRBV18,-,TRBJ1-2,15,TGTGCCAGCTCCCTGGATCACAGGGGCATTTATGGCTACACCTTC,CASSLDHRGIYGYTF
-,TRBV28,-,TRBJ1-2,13,TGTGCCAGCAGTTTAGCGGGATACTATGGCTACACCTTC,CASSLAGYYGYTF
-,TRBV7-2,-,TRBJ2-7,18,TGTGCCAGCAGCCCCAGGGGTTCCGGTGGGCTAGCGGCCTACGAGCAGTACTTC,CASSPRGSGGLAAYEQYF
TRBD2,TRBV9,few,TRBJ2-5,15,TGTGCCAGCAGCGTAGCGGGAGCGGGAGCAGAGACCCAGTACTTC,CASSVAGAGAETQYF
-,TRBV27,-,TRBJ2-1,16,TGTGCCAGCATGGAACACATGGGGGGTTCGTACAATGAGCAGTTCTTC,CASMEHMGGSYNEQFF
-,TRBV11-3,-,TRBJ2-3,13,TGTGCCAGCAGCATGACTAGTGTGGATACGCAGTATTTT,CASSMTSVDTQYF
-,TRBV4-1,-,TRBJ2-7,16,TGCGCCAGCAGCCCGACGGGACACATGGCGGCCTACGAGCAGTACTTC,CASSPTGHMAAYEQYF
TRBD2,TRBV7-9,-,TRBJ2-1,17,TGTGCCAGCAGCCCCGCTTTGGCTAGCGGACAATACAATGAGCAGTTCTTC,CASSPALASGQYNEQFF
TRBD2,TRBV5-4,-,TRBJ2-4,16,TGTGCCAGCAGCCTACTAGCGGGAGGGAGGAAGAACATTCAGTACTTC,CASSLLAGGRKNIQYF
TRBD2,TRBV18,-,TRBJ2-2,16,TGTGCCAGCTCACCTCTACTAGCGGAGAACACCGGGGAGCTGTTTTTT,CASSPLLAENTGELFF
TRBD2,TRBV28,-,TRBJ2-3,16,TGTGCCAGCCGGGGACTAGCGGGATACTTCACAGATACGCAGTATTTT,CASRGLAGYFTDTQYF
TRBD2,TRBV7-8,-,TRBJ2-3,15,TGTGCCAGCAGCGTTCTAGCGGGAGGTACAGATACGCAGTATTTT,CASSVLAGGTDTQYF
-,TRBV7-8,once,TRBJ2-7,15,TGTGCCAGCAGCTTAGTAACGGGGATAAACTACGAGCAGTACTTC,CASSLVTGINYEQYF
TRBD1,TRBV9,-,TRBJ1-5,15,TGTGCCAGCAGCGTAGGACAGGGTCCAAATCAGCCCCAGCATTTT,CASSVGQGPNQPQHF
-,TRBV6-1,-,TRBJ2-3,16,TGTGCCAGCAGTCAAGACTGGGCTAGCAGCACAGATACGCAGTATTTT,CASSQDWASSTDTQYF
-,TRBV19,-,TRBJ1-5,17,TGTGCCAGTAGTATATTGGGTTCGGGAGTGAGCAATCAGCCCCAGCATTTT,CASSILGSGVSNQPQHF
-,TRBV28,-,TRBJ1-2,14,TGTGCCAGCGGGTCTTGGCGAGCTAACTATGGCTACACCTTC,CASGSWRANYGYTF